These 2 T cell receptor beta chains came from one sample sequenced in a study of identifying expanded T cells in peripheral blood. The method was immunoSEQ multiplex PCR; TCRdb's version includes in-frame clones alone and lacks a portion of them. The data show under 150,000 clones, approximately 86% seen once. Material for sequencing was blood. The receptors were gathered from a person between 18 and 75 years old in good health.

The chain links TRBV10-1 to TRBJ2-3; D uncertain. In germline, CDR1 is WNHNN, CDR2 SYGVQD (reference sequence). The CDR3 runs 12 residues. The V end lost 3 bases, the J end lost 4 bases, and 5 bases lay between the germline ends. The DNA for the CDR3 is TGCGCCAGCAGTGAAAGAGCAGATACGCAGTATTTT. Its translation: CASSERADTQYF.

The chain couples TRBV5-1 to TRBJ1-4; D is perhaps TRBD1 (6 bases). The CDR3 extends over 14 amino acids. The V gene's germline CDR1 is SGHRS and CDR2 YFSETQ. V was pared by 4 bases and J by 8 bases, with 15 bases between. CDR3 DNA: TGCGCCAGCAGCCGGGGGGCAAGTCAGGAAAAACTGTTTTTT. It yields the protein CASSRGASQEKLFF. Filled out from reference TRBV5-1 and TRBJ1-4, the complete variable domain reads KAGVTQTPRYLIKTRGQQVTLSCSPISGHRSVSWYQQTPGQGLQFLFEYFSETQRNKGNFPGRFSGRQFSNSRSEMNVSTLELGDSALYLCASSRGASQEKLFFGSGTQLSVL.